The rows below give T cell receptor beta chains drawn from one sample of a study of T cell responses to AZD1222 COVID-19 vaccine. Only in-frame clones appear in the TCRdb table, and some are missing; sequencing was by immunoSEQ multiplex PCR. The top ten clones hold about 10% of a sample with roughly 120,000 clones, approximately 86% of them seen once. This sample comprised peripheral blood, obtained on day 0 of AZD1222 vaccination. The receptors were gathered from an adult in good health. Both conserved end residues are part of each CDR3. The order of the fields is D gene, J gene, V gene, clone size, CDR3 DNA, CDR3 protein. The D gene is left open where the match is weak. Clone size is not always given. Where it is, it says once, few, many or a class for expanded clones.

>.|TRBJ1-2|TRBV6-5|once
TGTGCCAGCAGTCCCCTGGGAGTCTATGGCTACACCTTC
CASSPLGVYGYTF
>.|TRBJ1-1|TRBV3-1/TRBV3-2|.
TGTGCCAGCACGCCACCTGCGGGGGCCACTGAAGCTTTCTTT
CASTPPAGATEAFF
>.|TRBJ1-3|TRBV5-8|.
TGTGCCAGCAGCTTGCAGGGCGCGCCCCGAAACACCATATATTTT
CASSLQGAPRNTIYF
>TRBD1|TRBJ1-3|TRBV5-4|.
TGTGCCAGCAGCCGTCCCGGGACAGGGTCCGGAAACACCATATATTTT
CASSRPGTGSGNTIYF
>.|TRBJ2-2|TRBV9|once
TGTGCCAGCTCCACGGGGGCCGCCGGGGAGCTGTTTTTT
CASSTGAAGELFF
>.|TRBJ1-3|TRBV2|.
TGTGCCAGCAGTGCCGTACAGGGCGCGGCTGGAAACACCATATATTTT
CASSAVQGAAGNTIYF
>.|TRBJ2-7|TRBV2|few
TGTGCCAGCAGTGAATCAGTCGAGCAGTACTTC
CASSESVEQYF
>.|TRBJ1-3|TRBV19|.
TGTGCCAGTAGTGTGGCCCGGAGTAGTCCTTCTGGAAACACCATATATTTT
CASSVARSSPSGNTIYF
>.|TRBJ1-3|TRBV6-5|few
TGTGCCAGCACGGTCGCAGGCCCTGGAAACACCATATATTTT
CASTVAGPGNTIYF
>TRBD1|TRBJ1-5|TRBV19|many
TGTGCCAGTAGCCCGGACAGGGGTGGGGCTCTTTGGAATCAGCCCCAGCATTTT
CASSPDRGGALWNQPQHF
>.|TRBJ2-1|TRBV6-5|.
TGTGCCAGCAGAGGGGGGCAGGGTCCCAATGAGCAGTTCTTC
CASRGGQGPNEQFF
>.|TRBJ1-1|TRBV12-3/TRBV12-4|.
TGTGCCAGCAGTTTGCGGGAGGGCGGTGTAGCTTTCTTT
CASSLREGGVAFF
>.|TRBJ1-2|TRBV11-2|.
TGTGCCAGCAGCTCCCTGGTGATGGGAGGGAGAGGCTATGGCTACACCTTC
CASSSLVMGGRGYGYTF
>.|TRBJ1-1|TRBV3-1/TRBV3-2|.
TGTGCCAGCAGCCGCGGGGGCACTGAAGCTTTCTTT
CASSRGGTEAFF
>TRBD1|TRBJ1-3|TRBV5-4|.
TGTGCCAGCAGCGCGGGACAGGGTTCTGGAAACACCATATATTTT
CASSAGQGSGNTIYF
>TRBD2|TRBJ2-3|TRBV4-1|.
TGCGCCAGCAGCCAAGACCGGGGGGGCACAGATACGCAGTATTTT
CASSQDRGGTDTQYF
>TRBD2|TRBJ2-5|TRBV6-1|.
TGTGCCAGCAGTGAAGAACTAGCGGGGGGGTCCGGGTACCAAGAGACCCAGTACTTC
CASSEELAGGSGYQETQYF
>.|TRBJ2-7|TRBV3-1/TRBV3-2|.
TGTGCCAGCAGCCAGCCCACTAAAGCCTCCTACGAGCAGTACTTC
CASSQPTKASYEQYF
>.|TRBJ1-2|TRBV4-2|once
TGTGCCAGCAGCCAAGATCTGAAAGGTTATGGCTACACCTTC
CASSQDLKGYGYTF
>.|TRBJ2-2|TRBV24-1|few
TGTGCCACCTCTCCCGGGCCGAACACCGGGGAGCTGTTTTTT
CATSPGPNTGELFF
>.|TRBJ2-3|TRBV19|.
TGTGCCAGTAGTCCCCCGCACACAGATACGCAGTATTTT
CASSPPHTDTQYF
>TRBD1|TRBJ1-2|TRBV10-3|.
TGTGCCACCGGGAACAGGGGAGGCTACACCTTC
CATGNRGGYTF
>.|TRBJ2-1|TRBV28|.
TGTGCCAGCAGTTTAAAACAACTCGAGCAGTTCTTC
CASSLKQLEQFF
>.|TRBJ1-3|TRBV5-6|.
TGTGCCAGCAGCTTAGGGCTCTCTGGAAACACCATATATTTT
CASSLGLSGNTIYF
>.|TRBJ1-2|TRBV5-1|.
TGCGCCAGCAGCTTAGGGACATTTCGCCTTTTCGATGGCTACACCTTC
CASSLGTFRLFDGYTF
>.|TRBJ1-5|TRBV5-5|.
TGTGCCAGCAGCTCCAGGTTAGGCAATCAGCCCCAGCATTTT
CASSSRLGNQPQHF
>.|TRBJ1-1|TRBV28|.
TGTGCCAGCAGTTTATTCTCAGGGGTGAACACTGAAGCTTTCTTT
CASSLFSGVNTEAFF
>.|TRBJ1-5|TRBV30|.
TGTGCCTGGAGTCGAGGACAGAATCAGCCCCAGCATTTT
CAWSRGQNQPQHF
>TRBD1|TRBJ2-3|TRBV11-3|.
TGTGCCAGCAGTCCCGGGACAGGGGGCACAGATACGCAGTATTTT
CASSPGTGGTDTQYF
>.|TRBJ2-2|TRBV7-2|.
TGTGCCAGCAGCTTACTAAGGGTAACGGGGGAGCTGTTTTTT
CASSLLRVTGELFF
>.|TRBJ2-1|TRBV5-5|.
TGTGCCAGCAGCTCCAACGCAAGTCCTAGCAAGAGCTCCTACAATGAGCAGTTCTTC
CASSSNASPSKSSYNEQFF
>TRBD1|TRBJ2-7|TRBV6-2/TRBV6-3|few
TGTGCCAGCAGTAACCACAGGGGTATCACCTACGAGCAGTACTTC
CASSNHRGITYEQYF
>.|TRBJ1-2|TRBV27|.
TGTGCCAGCCTGGGTCAGGCAGGGAAGAACTATGGCTACACCTTC
CASLGQAGKNYGYTF
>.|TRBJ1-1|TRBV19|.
TGTGCCAGTAGTATTGGAGGGGTTGGGACGAGAGCTTTCTTT
CASSIGGVGTRAFF
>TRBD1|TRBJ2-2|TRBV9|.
TGTGCCAGCAGCGTAGCTCGAGACAGGGCGACCGGGGAGCTGTTTTTT
CASSVARDRATGELFF
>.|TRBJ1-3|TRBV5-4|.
TGTGCCAGCAGCTTGGAAGAGCCCTCTGGAAACACCATATATTTT
CASSLEEPSGNTIYF
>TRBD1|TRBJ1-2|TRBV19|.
TGTGCCAGTGTACGGACAGGATACCCCCGGGGCTATGGCTACACCTTC
CASVRTGYPRGYGYTF
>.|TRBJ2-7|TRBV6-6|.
TGTGCCAGCAGTTACTCGAGCTCCCAATATTCCTACGAGCAGTACTTC
CASSYSSSQYSYEQYF
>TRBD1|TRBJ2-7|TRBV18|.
TGTGCCAGCTCACCCAGCCTAGGGGGCGACGAGCAGTACTTC
CASSPSLGGDEQYF
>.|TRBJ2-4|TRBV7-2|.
TGTGCCAGCAGCCCCCTCTCCGTGGGGGCAAACATTCAGTACTTC
CASSPLSVGANIQYF
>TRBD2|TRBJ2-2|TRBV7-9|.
TGTGCCAGCAGCTTGCTACTAGCGGGGCTGGTGTTTTTT
CASSLLLAGLVFF
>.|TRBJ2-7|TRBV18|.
TGTGCCAGCTCACCATTGACACGGACAGTGAATTCCTACGAGCAGTACTTC
CASSPLTRTVNSYEQYF
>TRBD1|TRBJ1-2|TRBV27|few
TGTGCCAGCAGTCCCCGACAGGGTTCGGACTATGGCTACACCTTC
CASSPRQGSDYGYTF
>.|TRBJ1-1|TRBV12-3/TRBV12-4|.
TGTGCCAGCAGACGGGGGGCGAGAGCTGAAGCTTTCTTT
CASRRGARAEAFF
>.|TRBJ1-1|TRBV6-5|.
TGTGCCAGCAGTTTTGGGACACAGAACACTGAAGCTTTCTTT
CASSFGTQNTEAFF
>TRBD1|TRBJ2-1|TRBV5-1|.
TGCGCCAGCAGCCTGGACAGGGGAGCGGTGTATGAGCAGTTCTTC
CASSLDRGAVYEQFF
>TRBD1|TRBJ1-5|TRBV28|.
TGTGCCAGCAGTGATCGACAGGGTTGGCAGCCCCAGCATTTT
CASSDRQGWQPQHF
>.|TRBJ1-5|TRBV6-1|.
TGTGCCAGCAGTGAAATGAGCAGTCAGCCCCAGCATTTT
CASSEMSSQPQHF
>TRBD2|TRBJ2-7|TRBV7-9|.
TGTGCCAGCAGGGAAACCGGGACTAGCGGGAGAGAGGTCTACGAGCAGTACTTC
CASRETGTSGREVYEQYF
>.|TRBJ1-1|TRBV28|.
TGTGCCAGCAGCCGGGGACTTAACACTGAAGCTTTCTTT
CASSRGLNTEAFF
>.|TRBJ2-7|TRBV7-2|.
TGTGCCAGCAGCTTAGCGGGGGGTCCGTCCTACGAGCAGTACTTC
CASSLAGGPSYEQYF
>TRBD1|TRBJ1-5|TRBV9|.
TGTGCCAGCAGCGCTGGGGGGGGACAGGGTGGTGAGCCCCAGCATTTT
CASSAGGGQGGEPQHF
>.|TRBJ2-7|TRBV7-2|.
TGTGCCAGCAGCCCAAAGGTAGGGGTAGTAAACGAGCAGTACTTC
CASSPKVGVVNEQYF
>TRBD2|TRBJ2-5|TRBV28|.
TGTGCCAGCAGTCCCTCGGTAGCGGGGGCGCGGGAGACCCAGTACTTC
CASSPSVAGARETQYF
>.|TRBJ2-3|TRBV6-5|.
TGTGCCAGCAGTTATGCGGCTAGCACAGATACGCAGTATTTT
CASSYAASTDTQYF
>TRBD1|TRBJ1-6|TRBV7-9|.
TGTGCCAGCAGCCCAGGACAGGGTAGCACCTATAATTCACCCCTCCACTTT
CASSPGQGSTYNSPLHF
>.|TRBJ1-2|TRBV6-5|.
TGTGCCAGCAGCGTAGGAGCTAACTATGGCTACACCTTC
CASSVGANYGYTF
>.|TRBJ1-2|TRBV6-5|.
TGTGCCAGCAGTTACGAATGGGGGGCTGGTGGCTACACCTTC
CASSYEWGAGGYTF
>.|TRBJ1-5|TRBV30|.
TGTGCCTGGAGTGGGACAGCCTATTCGCAGCCCCAGCATTTT
CAWSGTAYSQPQHF